The present T cell receptor (beta chain) was sequenced within a study of T-cell reconstitution after alpha-beta-depleted transplantation in children. Unique molecular identifiers were used to barcode this TCRbeta library. TCRdb passed the PCR reads through MiXCR, listing each CDR3 protein once. The data show 500,000 to 600,000 distinct CDR3 sequences, roughly 30% seen once. Comment on this clonotype: Its specificity is unknown.

Broader study findings: Several hundred expanded graft clones reportedly supplied alpha-beta T cells about two months after transplant.

This CDR3 region has 12 residues. V lost 8 bases and J lost 3, with 11 bases in between. Germline lookup yields CDR1 MNHNS and CDR2 SASEGT. V gene TRBV6-1 combines with J gene TRBJ2-7; perhaps TRBD2 as D (6 bases). The origin of this receptor is a boy under two years old with Wiskott-Aldrich syndrome, due to receive a stem cell transplant. The input for sequencing was PBMCs, taken before TCRalphabeta/CD19-depleted stem cell transplant. CDR3 nucleotides: TGTGCCAGCTTGGAGGGCCTCTACGAGCAGTACTTC. Amino acids: CASLEGLYEQYF.